This T cell receptor (beta chain) was profiled in a study of blood T cell repertoires in COVID-19. TCRdb's table, derived via immunoSEQ multiplex PCR, lists solely in-frame clones and lacks some. The sample shows more than 200,000 clones, about nine tenths of them seen only once. Germline CDR1 MDHEN, CDR2 SYDVKM. The CDR3 consists of 14 residues. V shed 10 bases, J shed 3 bases, and the junction held 11 bases outside the gene matches. This clone was counted a few times. Sequencing was performed on peripheral blood. This TCR was recovered from a man at least 80 years old with acute or convalescent COVID-19. V is TRBV28 and J is TRBJ2-7; 8 nucleotides agree with TRBD2. CDR3 region: CATHSGTSIYEQYF. In DNA, the CDR3 is TGTGCCACACACTCCGGGACTAGTATCTACGAGCAGTACTTC.